The next 19 T cell receptor beta chains were all read from a single sample in a study of blood T cell repertoires in COVID-19. Some clones are missing from TCRdb's copy, which holds only in-frame ones; the method was immunoSEQ multiplex PCR. Among over 200,000 clones listed, about 85% were seen once. The sequenced sample consisted of PBMCs or T cells enriched from blood (not recorded which). These TCRs come from a man under 40 who had recovered from COVID-19.

This clone was seen only once. The chain is built from TRBV19 and TRBJ1-2; no clear D gene. V was trimmed by 5 bases and J by 3 bases, leaving 7 bases between them. There are 12 residues in the CDR3. The germline CDR1 and CDR2 sequences are LNHDA and SQIVND (reference sequence). The CDR3 DNA reads as TGTGCCAGTAGTCCCGACTACTATGGCTACACCTTC. Its translation is CASSPDYYGYTF. Full variable domain (rest looked up from reference TRBV19 and TRBJ1-2): DGGITQSPKYLFRKEGQNVTLSCEQNLNHDAMYWYRQDPGQGLRLIYYSQIVNDFQKGDIAEGYSVSREKKESFPLTVTSAQKNPTAFYLCASSPDYYGYTFGSGTRLTVV.

This clone was counted a single time. This sequence joins TRBV6-5 and TRBJ1-2; a possible D gene is TRBD1 (5 bases). CDR3 length equals 14 residues. Per the germline V gene, CDR1 is MNHEY and CDR2 is SVGAGI. The V end was cut by 4 bases, the J end by 7 bases, with 16 bases between. The CDR3 DNA follows: TGTGCCAGCAGTTCTATGGGGCAACGTGGTGGCTACACCTTC. It encodes CASSSMGQRGGYTF.

The rearrangement links TRBV7-9 to TRBJ2-3; TRBD2 might be the D (6 bases). This CDR3 region has 15 residues. With 5 bases removed from V and 2 bases from J, the gap between germline ends came to 14 bases. CDR1 is SEHNR, CDR2 FQNEAQ, per germline (reference sequence). CDR3 region: CASSRVGLSTDTQYF. The CDR3 region has the DNA TGTGCCAGCAGCCGGGTGGGACTTTCCACAGATACGCAGTATTTT.

The chain recombines TRBV6-2 or TRBV6-3 with TRBJ2-7, with D uncertain. Germline V CDR1 and CDR2: MNHEY, SVGEGT. This CDR3 comprises 12 residues. V was clipped by 6 bases and J by 4 bases, with 10 bases between them. CDR3 protein: CASSPSGYEQYF. The CDR3 coding sequence is TGTGCCAGCAGCCCCTCGGGTTACGAGCAGTACTTC.

The V and J genes are TRBV3-1 (or the pseudogene TRBV3-2) and TRBJ1-3; TRBD1 aligns across 7 bases. With V trimmed by 1 base and J by 7 bases, 7 bases remained unmatched. Germline CDR1 reads LGHDT; CDR2 reads YNNKEL (reference sequence). This CDR3 has 15 residues. The CDR3 DNA follows: TGTGCCAGCAGCCAAGCCTTGACAGGGATGAACACCATATATTTT. Translating it yields CASSQALTGMNTIYF.

The chain has TRBV28 and TRBJ1-2; D call uncertain. V was cut by 2 bases and J by 8 bases, with 15 bases left in between. The CDR3 totals 14 residues. Looked up from germline, CDR1 is MDHEN and CDR2 is SYDVKM. The CDR3 DNA sequence: TGTGCCAGCAGTTTAAACGGAGGGCTTGGCGGCTACACCTTC. Residues: CASSLNGGLGGYTF.

The chain is built from TRBV27 and TRBJ1-4, with a tentative D call TRBD1 (5 bases). In germline, CDR1 is MNHEY, CDR2 SMNVEV (reference sequence). V lost 3 bases, J lost 7 bases, and 12 bases lay in between. The CDR3 sequence is 14 residues long. CDR3 sequence (DNA): TGTGCCAGCAGTTTCTTCCAGGGAACTGAAAAACTGTTTTTT. Protein: CASSFFQGTEKLFF.

V gene TRBV15 combines with J gene TRBJ2-2, with TRBD2 matching 10 bases. The CDR3 is 16 amino acids. V gave up 1 base and J gave up 4 bases; unmatched junction bases: 3. CDR1 and CDR2 from the germline V gene are LNHNV and YYDKDF (reference sequence). This CDR3 is CATSRGLAGVTGELFF. In nucleotides, the CDR3 is TGTGCCACCAGCAGAGGACTAGCGGGCGTCACCGGGGAGCTGTTTTTT. The variable domain in full, with the rest retrieved from reference TRBV15 and TRBJ2-2, is DAMVIQNPRYQVTQFGKPVTLSCSQTLNHNVMYWYQQKSSQAPKLLFHYYDKDFNNEADTPDNFQSRRPNTSFCFLDIRSPGLGDTAMYLCATSRGLAGVTGELFFGEGSRLTVL.

This clone was picked up a small number of times. This chain joins TRBV7-9 and TRBJ1-5; 8 bases line up with TRBD1. The CDR3 totals 16 residues. Germline CDR1 reads SEHNR; CDR2 reads FQNEAQ (reference sequence). Trimming cost V 5 bases and J 0 bases; bases outside gene matches: 6. This chain's CDR3 is CASSKGQGYSNQPQHF. The CDR3 DNA sequence: TGTGCCAGCAGCAAAGGACAGGGCTATAGCAATCAGCCCCAGCATTTT.

This clone is labeled as medium-sized. The gene calls are TRBV14 and TRBJ2-7; D uncertain. V dropped 2 bases and J dropped 6 bases, with 14 bases sitting between them. This CDR3 spans 14 amino acids. Germline loops: CDR1 SGHDN, CDR2 FVKESK. The CDR3 reads CASSQSQRSSEQYF. The CDR3 DNA reads TGTGCCAGCAGCCAATCTCAGCGTAGCTCCGAGCAGTACTTC.

The V and J genes are TRBV9 and TRBJ1-3; D unresolved. The V and J ends lost 4 bases and 4 bases respectively, with 9 bases between them. This CDR3 contains 13 residues. Germline CDR1 and CDR2: SGDLS and YYNGEE. This CDR3 reads CASSPEVGNTIYF. The CDR3 bases are TGTGCCAGCAGCCCAGAGGTAGGAAACACCATATATTTT.

This clone came up once. The rearrangement joins TRBV25-1 to TRBJ1-2; D uncertain. V dropped 10 bases and J dropped 2 bases, with 14 bases sitting between them. Germline CDR1 and CDR2: MGHDK and SYGVNS. This CDR3 is built from 13 residues. The CDR3, as DNA: TGTGCCACCGAGGAGAACAACAACTATGGCTACACCTTC. Amino acids: CATEENNNYGYTF.

The V call is TRBV13, the J call TRBJ1-1, with D unresolved. Germline lookup yields CDR1 PRHDT and CDR2 FYEKMQ (reference sequence). The CDR3 is 12 residues long. Deletions cut 3 bases from V and 11 bases from J, with 13 bases between. CDR3 sequence: CASSFTQSTAFF. DNA for the CDR3: TGTGCCAGCAGCTTTACCCAGTCCACGGCTTTCTTT. The full variable domain, with the rest looked up from reference TRBV13 and TRBJ1-1, is AAGVIQSPRHLIKEKRETATLKCYPIPRHDTVYWYQQGPGQDPQFLISFYEKMQSDKGSIPDRFSAQQFSDYHSELNMSSLELGDSALYFCASSFTQSTAFFGQGTRLTVV.

This chain joins TRBV14 and TRBJ2-1, with D tentatively TRBD2 (5 bases). V lost 4 bases and J 0 bases, leaving 16 bases between the germline ends. The length of the CDR3 is 17 residues. Germline loops: CDR1 SGHDN, CDR2 FVKESK. This CDR3 is CASSRPGGLVSYNEQFF. The CDR3, as DNA: TGTGCCAGCAGCCGCCCCGGCGGGTTAGTCTCCTACAATGAGCAGTTCTTC.

The gene calls are TRBV27 and TRBJ1-1, with 7 bases matching TRBD1. Germline CDR1 reads MNHEY; CDR2 reads SMNVEV (reference sequence). The CDR3 runs 15 residues. V lost 4 bases and J lost 1; bases outside the gene matches: 6. Here the CDR3 reads CASSSPYRGNTEAFF. Written as DNA, the CDR3 is TGTGCCAGCAGTTCACCTTACAGGGGGAACACTGAAGCTTTCTTT.

This clone came up once. V and J are TRBV28 and TRBJ1-4; 8 nucleotides agree with TRBD1. With 6 bases clipped from V and 5 bases from J, the junction kept 8 bases outside the gene matches. Germline CDR1 reads MDHEN; CDR2 reads SYDVKM. The CDR3 loop spans 15 amino acids. CDR3 sequence (DNA): TGTGCCAGCAGCCCTCAGGGGGCGCCGAATGAAAAACTGTTTTTT. As protein: CASSPQGAPNEKLFF.

CDR3 region: CASSYMDRRNQPQHF. The CDR3 DNA reads TGTGCCAGCAGTTATATGGACAGACGAAATCAGCCCCAGCATTTT. V is TRBV6-2 or TRBV6-3 and J is TRBJ1-5; a weak D match, TRBD1 (6 bases). The CDR3 runs to 15 residues. The germline CDR1 and CDR2 sequences are MNHEY and SVGEGT. Trimming left V 3 bases short and J 4 bases short, with 13 bases between.

The chain has TRBV19 and TRBJ1-5, with D possibly TRBD1 on 5 matching bases. Per the germline V gene, CDR1 is LNHDA and CDR2 is SQIVND (reference sequence). The CDR3 sequence is 13 residues long. V was pared by 10 bases and J by 2 bases, with 12 bases between. The CDR3 DNA is TGTGCCACGGGGGTTTTGGGCAATCAGCCCCAGCATTTT. This sequence encodes CATGVLGNQPQHF.

This chain connects TRBV5-4 to TRBJ1-3; D possibly corresponds to TRBD1 (5 bases). The CDR3 contains 14 residues. The V gene lost 4 bases and the J gene lost 2 bases, with 10 bases spanning the gap. From germline, CDR1 is SGHNT and CDR2 YYREEE (reference sequence). The chain's CDR3 is CASSLREAGNTIYF. In DNA, the CDR3 is TGTGCCAGCAGCCTCAGGGAGGCTGGAAACACCATATATTTT.